The rows below give T cell receptor beta chains drawn from one sample of a study of blood T cell repertoires in COVID-19. The table came from immunoSEQ multiplex PCR; TCRdb's copy has only in-frame clones and leaves some out. Of some 290,000 clones in the sample, over 85% were seen once. What was sequenced was PBMCs or T cells enriched from blood (not recorded which). These receptors all stem from a woman aged 25 to 39 who had recovered from COVID-19. CDR3s include the opening cysteine and the closing phenylalanine or tryptophan. A D gene is named only where the DNA matches it firmly. The size field is filled for only some rows; it gives once, few, many or a size class.

d_call: TRBD1
v_call: TRBV7-2
clone_size: -
j_call: TRBJ2-5
cdr3_aa: CASSSDRAGGTQYF
cdr3_nt: TGTGCCAGCAGCTCGGACAGGGCGGGTGGGACCCAGTACTTC

d_call: TRBD2
v_call: TRBV3-1/TRBV3-2
clone_size: -
j_call: TRBJ2-1
cdr3_aa: CASSLGTSGRNEQFF
cdr3_nt: TGTGCCAGCAGCCTCGGGACTAGCGGGAGAAATGAGCAGTTCTTC

d_call: -
v_call: TRBV3-1/TRBV3-2
clone_size: once
j_call: TRBJ1-2
cdr3_aa: CASSQGLAGALNGYTF
cdr3_nt: TGTGCCAGCAGCCAAGGTTTGGCAGGGGCTCTAAACGGCTACACCTTC

d_call: -
v_call: TRBV6-5
clone_size: -
j_call: TRBJ1-2
cdr3_aa: CASRYRDNYGYTF
cdr3_nt: TGTGCCAGCAGATACAGAGATAACTATGGCTACACCTTC

d_call: TRBD1
v_call: TRBV24-1
clone_size: -
j_call: TRBJ1-1
cdr3_aa: CATSRGPGAEAFF
cdr3_nt: TGTGCCACCAGTAGGGGGCCGGGTGCTGAAGCTTTCTTT

d_call: -
v_call: TRBV5-1
clone_size: -
j_call: TRBJ2-5
cdr3_aa: CASSLAYGGRPQETQYF
cdr3_nt: TGCGCCAGCAGCTTGGCCTACGGGGGACGGCCTCAAGAGACCCAGTACTTC

d_call: -
v_call: TRBV11-2
clone_size: -
j_call: TRBJ1-2
cdr3_aa: CASSLDLARGFGYTF
cdr3_nt: TGTGCCAGCAGCTTAGATCTTGCAAGGGGGTTTGGCTACACCTTC

d_call: -
v_call: TRBV28
clone_size: once
j_call: TRBJ1-6
cdr3_aa: CASSLGLRRAYNSPLHF
cdr3_nt: TGTGCCAGCAGTTTGGGGCTGAGGAGAGCTTATAATTCACCCCTCCACTTT

d_call: -
v_call: TRBV27
clone_size: -
j_call: TRBJ1-5
cdr3_aa: CASSFAGLNQPQHF
cdr3_nt: TGTGCCAGCAGTTTTGCAGGACTCAATCAGCCCCAGCATTTT

d_call: TRBD1
v_call: TRBV19
clone_size: medium-sized
j_call: TRBJ1-2
cdr3_aa: CASSPLRDRGLDGGYTF
cdr3_nt: TGTGCCAGTAGCCCTCTCCGGGACAGGGGATTGGATGGTGGCTACACCTTC

d_call: TRBD1
v_call: TRBV10-3
clone_size: -
j_call: TRBJ2-2
cdr3_aa: CATAETGGANTGELFF
cdr3_nt: TGTGCCACAGCCGAGACAGGGGGCGCGAACACCGGGGAGCTGTTTTTT

d_call: TRBD1
v_call: TRBV6-5
clone_size: once
j_call: TRBJ1-1
cdr3_aa: CASSYTFGQGTEAFF
cdr3_nt: TGTGCCAGCAGTTACACCTTCGGACAGGGCACTGAAGCTTTCTTT

d_call: -
v_call: TRBV18
clone_size: -
j_call: TRBJ2-3
cdr3_aa: CASSPTGVPDTQYF
cdr3_nt: TGTGCCAGCTCACCGACGGGAGTCCCAGATACGCAGTATTTT

d_call: -
v_call: TRBV10-2
clone_size: -
j_call: TRBJ2-2
cdr3_aa: CASSGLDFAGELFF
cdr3_nt: TGCGCCAGCAGTGGATTAGACTTTGCCGGGGAGCTGTTTTTT

d_call: TRBD1
v_call: TRBV6-5
clone_size: -
j_call: TRBJ1-1
cdr3_aa: CASSYSRGHTEAFF
cdr3_nt: TGTGCCAGCAGTTACTCGAGGGGGCACACTGAAGCTTTCTTT

d_call: TRBD1
v_call: TRBV27
clone_size: -
j_call: TRBJ1-6
cdr3_aa: CASSLMDRAGSPLHF
cdr3_nt: TGTGCCAGCAGTTTAATGGACAGGGCGGGATCACCCCTCCACTTT

d_call: -
v_call: TRBV30
clone_size: many
j_call: TRBJ1-5
cdr3_aa: CAWSEQGGQPQHF
cdr3_nt: TGTGCCTGGAGCGAACAGGGTGGTCAGCCCCAGCATTTT

d_call: -
v_call: TRBV5-1
clone_size: -
j_call: TRBJ2-7
cdr3_aa: CASSLASGEWSYEQYF
cdr3_nt: TGCGCCAGCAGCTTGGCCTCGGGGGAGTGGTCCTACGAGCAGTACTTC

d_call: TRBD2
v_call: TRBV7-9
clone_size: -
j_call: TRBJ2-1
cdr3_aa: CASGQQAGGFGNEQFF
cdr3_nt: TGTGCCAGCGGCCAACAAGCGGGAGGTTTTGGCAATGAGCAGTTCTTC

d_call: -
v_call: TRBV15
clone_size: once
j_call: TRBJ2-6
cdr3_aa: CATSRDGDGSAISGANVLTF
cdr3_nt: TGTGCCACCAGCAGAGATGGGGACGGGAGCGCTATCTCTGGGGCCAACGTCCTGACTTTC

d_call: -
v_call: TRBV5-1
clone_size: few
j_call: TRBJ2-5
cdr3_aa: CASSIQETQYF
cdr3_nt: TGCGCCAGCAGCATACAAGAGACCCAGTACTTC

d_call: -
v_call: TRBV29-1
clone_size: -
j_call: TRBJ1-2
cdr3_aa: CSVEDLYRFGEGNGYTF
cdr3_nt: TGCAGCGTTGAAGATCTTTACCGGTTTGGGGAGGGAAATGGCTACACCTTC

d_call: TRBD1
v_call: TRBV19
clone_size: -
j_call: TRBJ1-4
cdr3_aa: CASSPQGQGPKKLFF
cdr3_nt: TGTGCCAGTAGCCCTCAGGGACAGGGTCCGAAAAAACTGTTTTTT

d_call: TRBD2
v_call: TRBV7-9
clone_size: -
j_call: TRBJ2-1
cdr3_aa: CASSATSGRGYEQFF
cdr3_nt: TGTGCCAGCAGCGCGACTAGCGGGAGGGGTTATGAGCAGTTCTTC

d_call: TRBD2
v_call: TRBV9
clone_size: -
j_call: TRBJ2-1
cdr3_aa: CASSLRPTQGLVVGEQFF
cdr3_nt: TGTGCCAGCAGCCTCAGACCCACCCAGGGACTAGTTGTCGGTGAGCAGTTCTTC

d_call: TRBD2
v_call: TRBV11-2
clone_size: -
j_call: TRBJ2-1
cdr3_aa: CASKGTSGYNEQFF
cdr3_nt: TGTGCCAGCAAAGGGACTAGCGGGTACAATGAGCAGTTCTTC

d_call: TRBD1
v_call: TRBV30
clone_size: once
j_call: TRBJ2-2
cdr3_aa: CAWRGDRVTGELFF
cdr3_nt: TGTGCCTGGAGGGGGGACAGGGTAACCGGGGAGCTGTTTTTT

d_call: TRBD2
v_call: TRBV11-2
clone_size: -
j_call: TRBJ2-7
cdr3_aa: CASSLDSGSLYEQYF
cdr3_nt: TGTGCCAGCAGCTTAGATAGCGGGAGTTTATACGAGCAGTACTTC

d_call: -
v_call: TRBV27
clone_size: -
j_call: TRBJ2-2
cdr3_aa: CASSQGLGTGELFF
cdr3_nt: TGTGCCAGCTCTCAGGGGCTCGGCACCGGGGAGCTGTTTTTT

d_call: TRBD2
v_call: TRBV5-4
clone_size: -
j_call: TRBJ2-1
cdr3_aa: CASSPGGPSSYNEQFF
cdr3_nt: TGTGCCAGCAGCCCGGGGGGACCCAGCTCCTACAATGAGCAGTTCTTC

d_call: TRBD1
v_call: TRBV28
clone_size: once
j_call: TRBJ2-1
cdr3_aa: CASSTRNRDSGYNEQFF
cdr3_nt: TGTGCCAGCAGTACGAGGAACCGGGACAGCGGCTACAATGAGCAGTTCTTC

d_call: TRBD1
v_call: TRBV19
clone_size: -
j_call: TRBJ1-5
cdr3_aa: CASSKPQGVSVQPQHF
cdr3_nt: TGTGCCAGTAGTAAACCACAGGGGGTGTCCGTTCAGCCCCAGCATTTT